The rows below give T cell receptor beta chains drawn from one sample of a study of response to subunit inactivated influenza vaccine. One entry per CDR3 protein, called by TCRdb with MiXCR from the RT-PCR reads. The sample lists some 520,000 distinct CDR3 sequences, more than 15% occurring once. Sequenced here: CD4+ T cells sorted from PBMCs, sampled less than 25 months after vaccination. Receptors originate from a man aged 45 to 75 who received an inactivated influenza vaccine. Both conserved end residues are part of each CDR3. A D gene is named only where the DNA matches it firmly. Clone size is shown for a subset of rows, as once, few, many or a class of expanded clone.

>TRBJ2-1|TRBV12-3/TRBV12-4|-|-
CASSLGTNVQFF
TGTGCCAGCAGTTTAGGCACCAATGTGCAGTTCTTC
>TRBJ2-7|TRBV20-1|-|-
CSARDRGGSSYEQYF
TGCAGTGCTAGAGATCGCGGGGGCAGCTCCTACGAGCAGTACTTC
>TRBJ2-7|TRBV27|few|TRBD1
CASSSFTGGYSYEQYF
TGTGCCAGCAGTTCCTTCACAGGGGGCTACTCCTACGAGCAGTACTTC
>TRBJ2-7|TRBV4-3|few|-
CASSQAWGNEQYF
TGCGCCAGCAGCCAAGCTTGGGGGAACGAGCAGTACTTC
>TRBJ2-7|TRBV12-3/TRBV12-4|many|-
CASSFLPRYEQYF
TGTGCCAGCAGTTTCCTCCCCAGATACGAGCAGTACTTC
>TRBJ2-5|TRBV20-1|few|TRBD1
CSPKSGTARETQYF
TGCAGTCCCAAGTCCGGGACAGCTAGAGAGACCCAGTACTTC
>TRBJ2-7|TRBV15|-|-
CATSRERSYEQYF
TGTGCCACCAGCAGAGAGAGATCCTACGAGCAGTACTTC
>TRBJ2-1|TRBV6-2/TRBV6-3|few|-
CASHRDFYNEQFF
TGTGCCAGCCACCGGGACTTCTACAATGAGCAGTTCTTC
>TRBJ2-3|TRBV12-3/TRBV12-4|many|-
CASSRRGRADTQYF
TGTGCCAGCAGCCGCAGGGGGAGGGCAGATACGCAGTATTTT
>TRBJ2-3|TRBV7-3|few|TRBD2
CASSTTLAGGRDTQYF
TGTGCCAGCAGCACAACCCTAGCGGGAGGGAGAGATACGCAGTATTTT
>TRBJ2-7|TRBV5-5|few|TRBD1
CASSHGQGRYEQYF
TGTGCCAGCAGCCACGGACAGGGTCGCTACGAGCAGTACTTC
>TRBJ2-2|TRBV24-1|few|-
CATSDPGHQFGELFF
TGTGCCACCAGTGATCCAGGGCACCAGTTCGGGGAGCTGTTTTTT
>TRBJ2-5|TRBV14|-|TRBD2
CASSQVRTSPQYF
TGTGCCAGCAGCCAAGTCAGGACTAGTCCCCAGTACTTC
>TRBJ2-2|TRBV20-1|-|-
CSASRLSGTGELFF
TGCAGTGCTAGTCGTCTGTCGGGCACCGGGGAGCTGTTTTTT
>TRBJ2-1|TRBV7-2|-|TRBD2
CASSHGTSNDEQFF
TGTGCCAGCAGCCATGGGACTAGCAACGATGAGCAGTTCTTC
>TRBJ1-5|TRBV28|few|-
CASSRISGGIQPQHF
TGTGCCAGCAGCCGGATCAGCGGGGGGATTCAGCCCCAGCATTTT
>TRBJ2-5|TRBV20-1|-|TRBD2
CSAEGLAGAQTQYF
TGCAGTGCTGAAGGACTAGCGGGAGCCCAGACCCAGTACTTC
>TRBJ1-1|TRBV2|few|-
CASTRTSSNTEAFF
TGTGCCAGCACCCGGACCAGTTCCAACACTGAAGCTTTCTTT
>TRBJ2-5|TRBV7-2|few|TRBD2
CASSRGSGRETQYF
TGTGCCAGCAGCCGGGGGAGCGGGAGAGAGACCCAGTACTTC
>TRBJ2-1|TRBV11-2|few|TRBD2
CASSHGGLANEQFF
TGTGCCAGCAGCCACGGGGGACTAGCCAATGAGCAGTTCTTC
>TRBJ2-1|TRBV7-2|few|-
CASMVRLQSGLNNEQFF
TGTGCCAGCATGGTGAGATTACAGTCGGGGCTCAACAATGAGCAGTTCTTC
>TRBJ2-7|TRBV20-1|-|TRBD2
CSASSPSSGLSYEQYF
TGCAGTGCTTCCTCCCCATCTAGCGGGCTATCCTACGAGCAGTACTTC
>TRBJ2-3|TRBV5-1|few|-
CASSLVVFNTQYF
TGCGCCAGCAGCTTGGTTGTCTTCAATACGCAGTATTTT
>TRBJ1-4|TRBV7-2|few|-
CASSLSPGSEKLFF
TGTGCCAGCAGCTTATCTCCAGGAAGTGAAAAACTGTTTTTT
>TRBJ1-6|TRBV20-1|few|-
CSAREPDRNKGPLHF
TGCAGTGCTAGAGAGCCCGATCGGAATAAAGGACCCCTCCACTTT
>TRBJ2-3|TRBV7-7|-|-
CASSRGPVGTTQYF
TGTGCCAGCAGCCGAGGACCCGTAGGGACTACGCAGTATTTT
>TRBJ2-1|TRBV18|-|TRBD2
CASSPPRTSGEQFF
TGTGCCAGCTCACCACCGCGTACTAGCGGGGAGCAGTTCTTC
>TRBJ2-5|TRBV5-1|-|-
CASSPQGNGETQYF
TGCGCCAGCAGCCCTCAGGGTAACGGAGAGACCCAGTACTTC
>TRBJ2-5|TRBV20-1|-|TRBD1
CSARLTGQETQYF
TGCAGTGCTAGGCTGACAGGGCAAGAGACCCAGTACTTC
>TRBJ1-5|TRBV27|few|TRBD1
CASRVTGGSGQPQHF
TGTGCCAGCAGAGTGACAGGGGGCTCGGGTCAGCCCCAGCATTTT
>TRBJ2-3|TRBV7-2|-|TRBD2
CASSHSGLGQYF
TGTGCCAGCAGTCATAGCGGGTTAGGGCAGTATTTT
>TRBJ2-1|TRBV11-1|-|-
CASSRLRSSEQFF
TGTGCCAGCAGCCGACTAAGGTCTAGTGAGCAGTTCTTC
>TRBJ1-3|TRBV10-3|-|-
CAISTSTGSSGNTIYF
TGTGCCATCAGTACCTCGACAGGCAGCTCTGGAAACACCATATATTTT
>TRBJ1-5|TRBV6-1|-|TRBD1
CASSGQGGNQPQHF
TGTGCCAGCAGTGGACAGGGTGGGAATCAGCCCCAGCATTTT
>TRBJ1-3|TRBV20-1|few|-
CSAAPEGNTIYF
TGCAGTGCTGCGCCGGAGGGAAACACCATATATTTT
>TRBJ1-2|TRBV12-3/TRBV12-4|few|-
CASSLRGGYGYTF
TGTGCCAGCAGTTTACGGGGCGGCTATGGCTACACCTTC
>TRBJ2-4|TRBV28|-|TRBD1
CASSLLRTGRAKNIQYF
TGTGCCAGCAGTTTATTAAGGACAGGGAGGGCCAAAAACATTCAGTACTTC
>TRBJ2-3|TRBV6-1|-|TRBD1
CASSGWTGPIGSGTQYF
TGTGCCAGCAGTGGATGGACAGGACCGATCGGCTCAGGGACGCAGTATTTT
>TRBJ2-5|TRBV20-1|few|-
CSAPVPGETQYF
TGCAGTGCACCAGTCCCGGGGGAGACCCAGTACTTC
>TRBJ2-2|TRBV20-1|few|-
CSARFRHPNTGELFF
TGCAGTGCTAGATTTCGACATCCGAACACCGGGGAGCTGTTTTTT
>TRBJ1-2|TRBV28|-|-
CASSLYGRDLFSTNYGYTF
TGTGCCAGCAGTTTATACGGCAGGGATTTGTTTAGCACTAACTATGGCTACACCTTC
>TRBJ2-7|TRBV6-1|-|TRBD2
CASSPREGGPYEQYF
TGTGCCAGCAGCCCCCGTGAGGGAGGGCCATACGAGCAGTACTTC
>TRBJ2-1|TRBV11-1|-|TRBD2
CASSTSFTSGRESSYNEQFF
TGTGCCAGCAGCACCTCCTTTACTAGCGGGAGGGAAAGCTCCTACAATGAGCAGTTCTTC
>TRBJ1-2|TRBV6-5|-|-
CASSYIGQRDGGGYTF
TGTGCCAGCAGTTATATCGGACAGCGGGATGGGGGTGGCTACACCTTC
>TRBJ1-2|TRBV27|-|TRBD1
CASSLNQGGGGYGYTF
TGTGCCAGCAGTTTAAATCAGGGGGGTGGAGGCTATGGCTACACCTTC
>TRBJ2-7|TRBV7-2|-|-
CASSLGGPRVEQYF
TGTGCCAGCAGCTTAGGAGGCCCCCGGGTCGAGCAGTACTTC
>TRBJ2-1|TRBV30|-|-
CAWSVGTGSYNEQFF
TGTGCCTGGAGTGTCGGCACCGGATCCTACAATGAGCAGTTCTTC
>TRBJ2-5|TRBV12-3/TRBV12-4|many|-
CASSLAWETQYF
TGTGCCAGCAGTCTTGCTTGGGAGACCCAGTACTTC
>TRBJ1-4|TRBV15|few|TRBD1
CATSGGGQGKREKLFF
TGTGCCACCAGCGGGGGTGGACAGGGGAAGCGGGAAAAACTGTTTTTT
>TRBJ2-5|TRBV3-1|few|-
CASSQGPKAETQYF
TGTGCCAGCAGCCAGGGACCTAAAGCGGAGACCCAGTACTTC
>TRBJ2-7|TRBV2|-|-
CATHEDSGEQYF
TGTGCCACCCATGAGGACAGCGGCGAGCAGTACTTC
>TRBJ2-7|TRBV4-3|-|-
CASSRSPTDSEQYF
TGCGCCAGCAGCCGATCCCCGACAGACTCCGAGCAGTACTTC
>TRBJ2-7|TRBV20-1|few|-
CSARDGSAGSSYEQYF
TGCAGTGCTAGAGATGGGAGTGCCGGATCCTCCTACGAGCAGTACTTC